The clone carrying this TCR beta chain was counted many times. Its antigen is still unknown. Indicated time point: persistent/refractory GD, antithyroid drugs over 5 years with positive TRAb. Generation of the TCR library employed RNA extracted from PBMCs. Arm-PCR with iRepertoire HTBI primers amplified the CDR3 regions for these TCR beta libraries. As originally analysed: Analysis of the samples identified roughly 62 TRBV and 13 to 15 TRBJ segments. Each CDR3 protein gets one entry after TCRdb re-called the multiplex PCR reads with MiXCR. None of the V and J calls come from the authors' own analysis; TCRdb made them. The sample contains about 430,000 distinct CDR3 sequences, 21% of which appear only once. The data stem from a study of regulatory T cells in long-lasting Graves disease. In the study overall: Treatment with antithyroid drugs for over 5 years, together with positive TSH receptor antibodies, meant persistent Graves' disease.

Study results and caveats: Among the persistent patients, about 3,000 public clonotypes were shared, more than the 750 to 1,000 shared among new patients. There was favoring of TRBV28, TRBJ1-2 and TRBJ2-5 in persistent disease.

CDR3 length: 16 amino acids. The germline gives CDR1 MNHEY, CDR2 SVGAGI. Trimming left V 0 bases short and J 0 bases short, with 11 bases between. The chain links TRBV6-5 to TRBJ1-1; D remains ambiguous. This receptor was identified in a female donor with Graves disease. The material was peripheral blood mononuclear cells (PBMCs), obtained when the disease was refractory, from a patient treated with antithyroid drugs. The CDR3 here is CASSYSGSGLNTEAFF. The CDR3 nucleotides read TGTGCCAGCAGTTACTCGGGGTCCGGCTTGAACACTGAAGCTTTCTTT.